The 4 T cell receptor beta chains below all came from one sample that was sequenced in a study of blood T cells in healthy people across ages. The second PCR ran roughly 7 to 12 cycles with a sample-barcoded 5' primer and J-beta primers. TCRdb reanalysed the 5' RACE reads using MiXCR and keeps one entry per CDR3 protein. The data contain roughly 500,000 distinct CDR3 sequences, approximately 27% of them singletons. Source material: blood. The receptor set was obtained from a woman in her 70s in good health.

A few counts support this clonotype. J is TRBJ1-2 and V is TRBV6-5, with D possibly being TRBD1 (5 bases). The CDR3 is made up of 15 amino acids. Germline V gene data show CDR1 as MNHEY and CDR2 as SVGAGI. V was shortened by 6 bases and J by 8 bases, with 22 bases between the two germline ends. The CDR3 loop reads CASRRGLDRAQGYTF. The CDR3 DNA follows: TGTGCCAGCAGAAGGGGACTAGACAGAGCCCAGGGCTACACCTTC.

This clonotype was counted between two and nine times. CDR3: CASSRDVEFNNQPQHF. The CDR3 DNA sequence: TGCGCCAGCAGCCGCGATGTGGAGTTCAACAATCAGCCCCAGCATTTT. V and J are TRBV4-1 and TRBJ1-5; no clear D. Germline CDR1 and CDR2: MGHRA and YSYEKL. CDR3 size: 16 residues. V was clipped by 4 bases and J by 3 bases, with 16 bases between them.

This clonotype was picked up a small number of times. The chain uses TRBV7-3 and TRBJ2-2; TRBD1 aligns across 7 bases. Germline V gives CDR1 SGHTA, CDR2 FQGTGA. This CDR3 is 13 amino acids long. V gave up 4 bases and J gave up 7 bases; unmatched junction bases: 3. The CDR3 loop is CASSSQGVGELFF. CDR3 DNA sequence: TGTGCCAGCAGCTCCCAGGGGGTCGGGGAGCTGTTTTTT.

The J gene is TRBJ1-2, the V gene TRBV7-2; possible D gene TRBD1, 6 bases. V lost 1 base and J 8 bases, leaving 17 bases between the germline ends. CDR3 size: 15 residues. Germline CDR1 and CDR2: SGHTA and FQGNSA. In nucleotides, the CDR3 is TGTGCCAGCAGCTTAGAGGGACATCAAAGCGGCGGCTACACCTTC. Amino acid sequence: CASSLEGHQSGGYTF.